The rows below give T cell receptor beta chains drawn from one sample of a study of T-cell memory formation after mild COVID-19. TCRdb re-called the 5' RACE reads through MiXCR, storing one row per CDR3 protein. The sample records tens of thousands of distinct CDR3 sequences, more than 10% being singletons. Material: PBMCs or a T cell subset sorted from them (not recorded which). The source is a man aged 18-30 years who had mild COVID-19 (a few samples of this study predate the infection). Cell type and time point are not known. Both conserved end residues are part of each CDR3. D genes are given only for firm matches. Rows may omit the clone size; those that give it use once, few, many or a size class.

d_gene: TRBD2
abundance: few
v_gene: TRBV5-1
j_gene: TRBJ2-1
CDR3aa: CASRDLAGANEQFF
CDR3nt: TGCGCCAGCAGGGACCTAGCGGGGGCAAATGAGCAGTTCTTC

d_gene: .
abundance: few
v_gene: TRBV19
j_gene: TRBJ2-3
CDR3aa: CASSPQGNTDTQYF
CDR3nt: TGTGCCAGTAGTCCCCAGGGGAACACAGATACGCAGTATTTT

d_gene: TRBD2
abundance: .
v_gene: TRBV4-3
j_gene: TRBJ2-6
CDR3aa: CASSQSGGSSGANVLTF
CDR3nt: TGCGCCAGCAGCCAGTCGGGGGGGAGCTCTGGGGCTAACGTCCTGACTTTC

d_gene: TRBD2
abundance: .
v_gene: TRBV5-1
j_gene: TRBJ2-1
CDR3aa: CASSSIAGSYNEQFF
CDR3nt: TGCGCCAGCAGCTCAATAGCGGGCTCCTACAATGAGCAGTTCTTC

d_gene: .
abundance: .
v_gene: TRBV12-3/TRBV12-4
j_gene: TRBJ1-6
CDR3aa: CASSPPRARGSPLHF
CDR3nt: TGTGCCAGCAGCCCCCCCCGGGCCAGAGGTTCACCCCTCCACTTT

d_gene: .
abundance: many
v_gene: TRBV7-3
j_gene: TRBJ2-1
CDR3aa: CASSPPGGNHEQFF
CDR3nt: TGTGCCAGCAGCCCCCCAGGGGGGAACCATGAGCAGTTCTTC

d_gene: .
abundance: .
v_gene: TRBV6-2/TRBV6-3
j_gene: TRBJ1-1
CDR3aa: CASRAGWTEAFF
CDR3nt: TGTGCCAGCAGGGCGGGGTGGACTGAAGCTTTCTTT

d_gene: .
abundance: .
v_gene: TRBV7-9
j_gene: TRBJ1-3
CDR3aa: CASTEASGNTIYF
CDR3nt: TGTGCCAGCACAGAGGCCTCTGGAAACACCATATATTTT

d_gene: TRBD2
abundance: .
v_gene: TRBV7-2
j_gene: TRBJ2-3
CDR3aa: CASSSWTSGGGGTDTQYF
CDR3nt: TGTGCCAGCAGCTCCTGGACTAGCGGGGGGGGAGGCACAGATACGCAGTATTTT

d_gene: .
abundance: few
v_gene: TRBV7-7
j_gene: TRBJ1-3
CDR3aa: CASSSSSGNTIYF
CDR3nt: TGTGCTAGCAGCTCCTCCTCTGGAAACACCATATATTTT

d_gene: TRBD2
abundance: many
v_gene: TRBV12-3/TRBV12-4
j_gene: TRBJ2-1
CDR3aa: CASSLIAGGRNEQFF
CDR3nt: TGTGCCAGCAGTTTAATAGCGGGGGGGCGCAATGAGCAGTTCTTC

d_gene: .
abundance: .
v_gene: TRBV6-5
j_gene: TRBJ1-2
CDR3aa: CASMGDYGYTF
CDR3nt: TGTGCCAGCATGGGGGACTATGGCTACACCTTC

d_gene: .
abundance: .
v_gene: TRBV9
j_gene: TRBJ1-4
CDR3aa: CASSPSAQGIEKLFF
CDR3nt: TGTGCCAGCAGCCCGTCAGCACAGGGTATTGAAAAACTGTTTTTT

d_gene: .
abundance: few
v_gene: TRBV7-2
j_gene: TRBJ2-6
CDR3aa: CASSRRQTGANVLTF
CDR3nt: TGTGCCAGCAGCAGACGTCAGACTGGGGCCAACGTCCTGACTTTC

d_gene: .
abundance: .
v_gene: TRBV15
j_gene: TRBJ1-1
CDR3aa: CATSFQTGTVNTEAFF
CDR3nt: TGTGCCACCAGCTTCCAGACCGGGACGGTGAACACTGAAGCTTTCTTT

d_gene: .
abundance: .
v_gene: TRBV7-2
j_gene: TRBJ1-4
CDR3aa: CASSLFGRSGGEKLFF
CDR3nt: TGTGCCAGCAGCCTATTTGGAAGGTCCGGAGGTGAAAAACTGTTTTTT

d_gene: TRBD1
abundance: .
v_gene: TRBV5-4
j_gene: TRBJ2-5
CDR3aa: CASRSGTGVVETQYF
CDR3nt: TGTGCCAGCAGATCCGGGACAGGGGTAGTGGAGACCCAGTACTTC

d_gene: .
abundance: few
v_gene: TRBV12-3/TRBV12-4
j_gene: TRBJ1-4
CDR3aa: CASSLAGGAAANEKLFF
CDR3nt: TGTGCCAGCAGTTTAGCTGGGGGGGCCGCGGCGAATGAAAAACTGTTTTTT

d_gene: .
abundance: .
v_gene: TRBV2
j_gene: TRBJ2-3
CDR3aa: CASSARTVTDTQYF
CDR3nt: TGTGCCAGCAGTGCTAGGACAGTCACAGATACGCAGTATTTT

d_gene: .
abundance: .
v_gene: TRBV5-1
j_gene: TRBJ1-1
CDR3aa: CASSHDRRNTEAFF
CDR3nt: TGCGCCAGCAGTCACGACAGGCGGAACACTGAAGCTTTCTTT

d_gene: TRBD2
abundance: many
v_gene: TRBV5-1
j_gene: TRBJ2-7
CDR3aa: CASSLAERGYYEQYF
CDR3nt: TGCGCCAGCAGCTTGGCCGAGCGGGGCTACTACGAGCAGTACTTC

d_gene: .
abundance: many
v_gene: TRBV7-6
j_gene: TRBJ2-5
CDR3aa: CASSPGSGETQYF
CDR3nt: TGTGCCAGCAGCCCGGGGTCTGGGGAGACCCAGTACTTC

d_gene: .
abundance: .
v_gene: TRBV30
j_gene: TRBJ2-3
CDR3aa: CAWSGAGGFADTQYF
CDR3nt: TGTGCCTGGAGTGGCGCAGGGGGGTTCGCAGATACGCAGTATTTT

d_gene: .
abundance: few
v_gene: TRBV29-1
j_gene: TRBJ2-3
CDR3aa: CSVHLGDTQYF
CDR3nt: TGCAGCGTTCATCTAGGTGATACGCAGTATTTT

d_gene: TRBD2
abundance: few
v_gene: TRBV6-5
j_gene: TRBJ2-1
CDR3aa: CASSYASGGAHEQFF
CDR3nt: TGTGCCAGCAGTTACGCTAGCGGGGGGGCACATGAGCAGTTCTTC

d_gene: TRBD1
abundance: .
v_gene: TRBV7-9
j_gene: TRBJ2-5
CDR3aa: CASSFRDSQETQYF
CDR3nt: TGTGCCAGCAGCTTCCGGGACAGTCAAGAGACCCAGTACTTC

d_gene: .
abundance: many
v_gene: TRBV7-2
j_gene: TRBJ2-5
CDR3aa: CASFRLTGLHKTQYF
CDR3nt: TGTGCCTCCTTCCGACTGACAGGACTCCATAAGACCCAGTACTTC

d_gene: .
abundance: .
v_gene: TRBV20-1
j_gene: TRBJ1-4
CDR3aa: CSAAYLGDNEKLFF
CDR3nt: TGCAGTGCTGCCTACTTAGGGGATAATGAAAAACTGTTTTTT

d_gene: .
abundance: few
v_gene: TRBV5-4
j_gene: TRBJ1-1
CDR3aa: CATGGQGSVTEAFF
CDR3nt: TGTGCCACCGGCGGGCAGGGGTCGGTCACTGAAGCTTTCTTT

d_gene: TRBD1
abundance: .
v_gene: TRBV6-5
j_gene: TRBJ1-2
CDR3aa: CATEGQGASYGYTF
CDR3nt: TGTGCCACCGAGGGGCAGGGGGCTAGCTATGGCTACACCTTC

d_gene: .
abundance: few
v_gene: TRBV27
j_gene: TRBJ1-1
CDR3aa: CASSSLWVNTEAFF
CDR3nt: TGTGCCAGCAGTTCGCTTTGGGTGAACACTGAAGCTTTCTTT

d_gene: .
abundance: many
v_gene: TRBV4-3
j_gene: TRBJ2-3
CDR3aa: CASSSGREPDTQYF
CDR3nt: TGCGCCAGCAGCTCGGGACGGGAGCCAGATACGCAGTATTTT

d_gene: .
abundance: many
v_gene: TRBV5-1
j_gene: TRBJ1-2
CDR3aa: CASSLTTLGSARLYTF
CDR3nt: TGCGCCAGCAGCTTGACCACCCTGGGGTCGGCTCGCCTCTACACCTTC

d_gene: .
abundance: many
v_gene: TRBV29-1
j_gene: TRBJ2-2
CDR3aa: CSATRGPDTGELFF
CDR3nt: TGCAGCGCTACCAGGGGACCGGACACCGGGGAGCTGTTTTTT

d_gene: .
abundance: few
v_gene: TRBV7-2
j_gene: TRBJ2-5
CDR3aa: CASSLTGSVETQYF
CDR3nt: TGTGCCAGCAGCTTAACGGGCAGTGTGGAGACCCAGTACTTC

d_gene: .
abundance: many
v_gene: TRBV12-3/TRBV12-4
j_gene: TRBJ1-1
CDR3aa: CASSLSQLNTEAFF
CDR3nt: TGTGCCAGCAGTTTAAGTCAGTTGAACACTGAAGCTTTCTTT

d_gene: .
abundance: many
v_gene: TRBV5-1
j_gene: TRBJ2-2
CDR3aa: CASSLNVPPNTGELFF
CDR3nt: TGCGCCAGCAGCTTAAATGTCCCTCCGAACACCGGGGAGCTGTTTTTT

d_gene: TRBD1
abundance: few
v_gene: TRBV5-1
j_gene: TRBJ2-5
CDR3aa: CASSTGTGRIETQYF
CDR3nt: TGCGCCAGCAGCACCGGGACAGGGAGGATAGAGACCCAGTACTTC

d_gene: .
abundance: many
v_gene: TRBV7-8
j_gene: TRBJ2-5
CDR3aa: CASRYPGSLGETQYF
CDR3nt: TGTGCCAGCAGATATCCGGGCTCTTTAGGGGAGACCCAGTACTTC

d_gene: .
abundance: .
v_gene: TRBV7-9
j_gene: TRBJ1-4
CDR3aa: CASSLVETNEKLFF
CDR3nt: TGTGCCAGCAGCTTAGTAGAAACTAATGAAAAACTGTTTTTT

d_gene: TRBD1
abundance: .
v_gene: TRBV12-3/TRBV12-4
j_gene: TRBJ1-1
CDR3aa: CASRGGRGVTEAFF
CDR3nt: TGTGCCAGCCGAGGGGGCAGGGGAGTCACTGAAGCTTTCTTT

d_gene: .
abundance: .
v_gene: TRBV7-3
j_gene: TRBJ2-1
CDR3aa: CASSSDPASYNEQFF
CDR3nt: TGTGCCAGCAGCTCGGACCCCGCCTCCTACAATGAGCAGTTCTTC

d_gene: .
abundance: few
v_gene: TRBV5-1
j_gene: TRBJ2-2
CDR3aa: CASSLRDPGRELFF
CDR3nt: TGCGCCAGCAGCTTAAGGGACCCTGGGCGGGAGCTGTTTTTT

d_gene: .
abundance: .
v_gene: TRBV10-2
j_gene: TRBJ2-2
CDR3aa: CASSERSNTGELFF
CDR3nt: TGCGCCAGCAGTGAGAGGTCGAACACCGGGGAGCTGTTTTTT

d_gene: .
abundance: few
v_gene: TRBV6-5
j_gene: TRBJ1-1
CDR3aa: CASSHAGEGTTNTEAFF
CDR3nt: TGTGCCAGCAGTCACGCGGGTGAGGGGACAACTAACACTGAAGCTTTCTTT

d_gene: .
abundance: few
v_gene: TRBV7-2
j_gene: TRBJ2-1
CDR3aa: CASSFWGREQFF
CDR3nt: TGTGCCAGCAGCTTCTGGGGGCGCGAGCAGTTCTTC

d_gene: .
abundance: few
v_gene: TRBV6-4
j_gene: TRBJ2-2
CDR3aa: CASSDSAGNTGELFF
CDR3nt: TGTGCCAGCAGTGACTCGGCGGGGAACACCGGGGAGCTGTTTTTT

d_gene: .
abundance: many
v_gene: TRBV11-2
j_gene: TRBJ2-7
CDR3aa: CASTSIGRVNSYEQYF
CDR3nt: TGTGCCAGCACCTCAATCGGACGGGTCAACTCCTACGAGCAGTACTTC

d_gene: .
abundance: few
v_gene: TRBV7-9
j_gene: TRBJ1-1
CDR3aa: CASSLYKEAFF
CDR3nt: TGTGCCAGCAGCTTGTATAAAGAAGCTTTCTTT

d_gene: TRBD1
abundance: many
v_gene: TRBV12-3/TRBV12-4
j_gene: TRBJ2-5
CDR3aa: CASLRTGSSETQYF
CDR3nt: TGTGCCAGCTTACGGACAGGTTCATCAGAGACCCAGTACTTC

d_gene: .
abundance: .
v_gene: TRBV18
j_gene: TRBJ2-1
CDR3aa: CASSASSWVPTRYNEQFF
CDR3nt: TGTGCCAGCTCAGCCTCGTCCTGGGTACCGACACGATACAATGAGCAGTTCTTC

d_gene: .
abundance: .
v_gene: TRBV12-3/TRBV12-4
j_gene: TRBJ2-1
CDR3aa: CASSSSHREQFF
CDR3nt: TGTGCCAGCAGTTCGTCCCACAGGGAGCAGTTCTTC

d_gene: .
abundance: few
v_gene: TRBV20-1
j_gene: TRBJ1-1
CDR3aa: CSAYRQNTEAFF
CDR3nt: TGCAGTGCTTACAGACAGAACACTGAAGCTTTCTTT

d_gene: TRBD2
abundance: few
v_gene: TRBV11-1
j_gene: TRBJ2-5
CDR3aa: CASSPTMPSGDRYEETQYF
CDR3nt: TGTGCCAGCAGCCCTACGATGCCTAGCGGGGACCGGTATGAAGAGACCCAGTACTTC

d_gene: TRBD1
abundance: few
v_gene: TRBV7-3
j_gene: TRBJ1-6
CDR3aa: CASSLGTENSPLHF
CDR3nt: TGTGCCAGCAGCTTAGGGACAGAGAATTCACCCCTCCACTTT

d_gene: .
abundance: .
v_gene: TRBV5-1
j_gene: TRBJ1-2
CDR3aa: CASSRQEGHYGYTF
CDR3nt: TGCGCCAGCAGCCGCCAAGAGGGTCACTATGGCTACACCTTC

d_gene: .
abundance: .
v_gene: TRBV12-3/TRBV12-4
j_gene: TRBJ2-4
CDR3aa: CASSLESPGAGIQYF
CDR3nt: TGTGCCAGCAGTTTAGAGTCCCCTGGAGCGGGCATTCAGTACTTC

d_gene: TRBD2
abundance: few
v_gene: TRBV5-1
j_gene: TRBJ2-2
CDR3aa: CASSLATSGVNTGELFF
CDR3nt: TGCGCCAGCAGCTTGGCGACTAGCGGGGTGAACACCGGGGAGCTGTTTTTT

d_gene: TRBD1
abundance: few
v_gene: TRBV6-5
j_gene: TRBJ1-6
CDR3aa: CASSATGVNSPLHF
CDR3nt: TGTGCCAGCAGCGCGACAGGGGTTAATTCACCCCTCCACTTT